This passage covers 5 T cell receptor beta chains from one sample sequenced in a study of response to subunit inactivated influenza vaccine. TCRdb called the RT-PCR reads again in MiXCR, with one record for every CDR3 protein. The sample holds under 950,000 distinct CDR3 sequences, 21% seen once. The sample was PBMCs from blood, taken roughly 5 days after vaccination. The source is a man in his fifties or sixties who received an inactivated influenza vaccine.

This clonotype has just one count. This chain joins TRBV6-2 or TRBV6-3 and TRBJ2-3, with D perhaps matching TRBD1 or TRBD2 (5 bases each). V dropped 0 bases and J dropped 2 bases, with 9 bases sitting between them. Looked up from germline, CDR1 is MNHEY and CDR2 is SVGEGT. The CDR3 has 15 residues. The CDR3 reads CASSYSTADTDTQYF. As DNA, the CDR3 is TGTGCCAGCAGTTACTCGACAGCGGACACAGATACGCAGTATTTT.

This clonotype was detected only a few times. This chain joins TRBV10-3 and TRBJ2-1; 8 nucleotides align to TRBD1. The germline CDR1 and CDR2 sequences are ENHRY and SYGVKD. The V gene end was trimmed by 6 bases and the J gene end by 5 bases; junction bases not matched to a gene: 12. CDR3 length: 16 amino acids. The CDR3 bases are TGTGCCATCAGGCAGGGGGCAGGCGGGGATAACAATGAGCAGTTCTTC. As protein: CAIRQGAGGDNNEQFF.

The genes are TRBV7-8 and TRBJ2-7; 7 bases fit TRBD1. The CDR3 is 14 amino acids. The germline V gene encodes CDR1 SGHVS and CDR2 FQNEAQ. Germline trimming cut 5 bases from V and 2 bases from J; bases unmatched to any gene: 6. The DNA for the CDR3 is TGTGCCAGCAGCAGACGACAGGGAACCTACGAGCAGTACTTC. Residues: CASSRRQGTYEQYF.

This clonotype came up a few times. The gene calls are TRBV6-1 and TRBJ2-7, with TRBD1 identical over 7 bases. The CDR3 contains 14 residues. J lost 0 bases, V lost 6 bases, and 5 bases had no gene match. The germline gives CDR1 MNHNS, CDR2 SASEGT. CDR3 nucleotides: TGTGCCAGCAGGGTAACAGGGGTCTCCTACGAGCAGTACTTC. Translating it yields CASRVTGVSYEQYF.

The CDR3 sequence is CASSLSLKEQYF. The CDR3 nucleotides are TGTGCCAGCAGTTTATCGCTCAAAGAGCAGTACTTC. The chain carries TRBV28 and TRBJ2-7; no clear D gene. The CDR3 is 12 amino acids. Per germline, CDR1 MDHEN and CDR2 SYDVKM. Trimming left V 1 base short and J 7 bases short, with 8 bases between. Complete variable domain (other parts from reference TRBV28 and TRBJ2-7): DVKVTQSSRYLVKRTGEKVFLECVQDMDHENMFWYRQDPGLGLRLIYFSYDVKMKEKGDIPEGYSVSREKKERFSLILESASTNQTSMYLCASSLSLKEQYFGPGTRLTVT.